The clone carrying this T cell receptor beta chain was observed at least ten times. The entry originates in a study of T cells in Graves' hyperthyroidism and ophthalmopathy. Regions amplified from RNA transcripts were the TCR beta CDR3 regions. In the first-round RT-PCR of the TCR CDR3, the HTBI primer set was used. TCRdb re-called the multiplex PCR reads with MiXCR, one entry per CDR3 protein. The data hold around 700,000 distinct CDR3 sequences, with 18% observed a single time. CDR3 size: 14 residues. V gave up 4 bases and J gave up 2 bases; unmatched junction bases: 5. Germline CDR1 reads SGHRS; CDR2 reads YFSETQ.

The clonotype was recovered from a woman between 50 and 59 years old with Graves' hyperthyroidism that later progressed to Graves' ophthalmopathy. The genes are TRBV5-1 and TRBJ2-7; 8 nucleotides align to TRBD1. Sequenced material: blood. The CDR3 sequence: CASSPQTGAYEQYF. The CDR3 region has the DNA TGCGCCAGCAGCCCCCAGACAGGGGCCTACGAGCAGTACTTC.